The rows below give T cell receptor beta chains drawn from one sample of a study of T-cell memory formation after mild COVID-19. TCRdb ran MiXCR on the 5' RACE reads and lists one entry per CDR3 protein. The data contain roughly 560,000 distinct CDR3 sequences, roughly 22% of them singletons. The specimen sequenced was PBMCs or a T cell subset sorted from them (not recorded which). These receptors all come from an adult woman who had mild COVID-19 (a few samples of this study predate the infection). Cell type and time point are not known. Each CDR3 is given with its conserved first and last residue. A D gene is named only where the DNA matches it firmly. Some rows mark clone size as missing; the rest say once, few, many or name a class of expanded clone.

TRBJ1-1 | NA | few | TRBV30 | TGTGCCTGGGTTATGTATATGAACACTGAAGCTTTCTTT | CAWVMYMNTEAFF
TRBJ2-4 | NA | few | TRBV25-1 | TGTGCCAGCAGTGACACGACAACAGGGTTTGGTAGCATTCAGTACTTC | CASSDTTTGFGSIQYF
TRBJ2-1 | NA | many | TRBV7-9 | TGTGCCAGCAGCTTAGTGGGCGGTAGCTCCTACAATGAGCAGTTCTTC | CASSLVGGSSYNEQFF
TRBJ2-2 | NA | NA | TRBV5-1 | TGCGCCAGCAGGTTGGACAGCGCCACCGGGGAGCTGTTTTTT | CASRLDSATGELFF
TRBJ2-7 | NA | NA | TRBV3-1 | TGTGCCAGCAGCCAAGGGCTCACTACCTACGAGCAGTACTTC | CASSQGLTTYEQYF
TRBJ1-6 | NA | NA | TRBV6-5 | TGTGCCAGCAGTCAAGGCCTTTTCTCGGTGGGAATTAATTCACCCCTCCACTTT | CASSQGLFSVGINSPLHF
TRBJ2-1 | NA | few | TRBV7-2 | TGTGCCAGCAGCTTTGGGCCTTCGAACAATGAGCAGTTCTTC | CASSFGPSNNEQFF
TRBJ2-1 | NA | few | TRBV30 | TGTGCCTGGAGTGCGGATTTCCTGGGTGAGCAGTTCTTC | CAWSADFLGEQFF
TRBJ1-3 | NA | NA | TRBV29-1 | TGCAGCGTTGTCATCCGGGGAAACACCATATATTTT | CSVVIRGNTIYF
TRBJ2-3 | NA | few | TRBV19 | TGTGCCAGTAGTATAGGGGTTCCCCCAGATACGCAGTATTTT | CASSIGVPPDTQYF
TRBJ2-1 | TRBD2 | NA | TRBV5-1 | TGCGCCAGCAGCTTGTCCTCGGGGGGGCCGTACAATGAGCAGTTCTTC | CASSLSSGGPYNEQFF
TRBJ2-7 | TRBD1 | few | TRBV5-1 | TGCGCCAGCAGCTTATACCACAGGGGGCGTAAGTACTTC | CASSLYHRGRKYF
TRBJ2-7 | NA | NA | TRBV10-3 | TGTGCCATCAAAGGCAGTACAAGCTACGAGCAGTACTTC | CAIKGSTSYEQYF
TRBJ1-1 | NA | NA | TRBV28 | TGTGCCAGCAGTTTGTCCGGAGTCACTGAAGCTTTCTTT | CASSLSGVTEAFF
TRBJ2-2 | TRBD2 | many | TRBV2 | TGTGCCAGCAGTGACCCCGGACTAGCGGGGGGAACGAACACCGGGGAGCTGTTTTTT | CASSDPGLAGGTNTGELFF
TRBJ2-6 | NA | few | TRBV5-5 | TGTGCCAGCAGCAATCGGCCCTCTGGGGCCAACGTCCTGACTTTC | CASSNRPSGANVLTF
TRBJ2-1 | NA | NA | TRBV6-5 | TGTGCCAGCAGTTACTCCCCGATAGCGGCCTCCTACAATGAGCAGTTCTTC | CASSYSPIAASYNEQFF
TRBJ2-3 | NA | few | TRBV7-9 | TGTGCCAGCAGCCAACAACAAGGGATCACAGATACGCAGTATTTT | CASSQQQGITDTQYF
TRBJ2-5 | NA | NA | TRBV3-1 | TGTGCCAGCAGCCCCCAGGGGTCGGAGACCCAGTACTTC | CASSPQGSETQYF
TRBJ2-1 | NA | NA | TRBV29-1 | TGCAGCGTTGAGTTCGGGTCGGGAAGATACAATGAGCAGTTCTTC | CSVEFGSGRYNEQFF
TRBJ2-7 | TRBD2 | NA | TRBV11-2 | TGTGCCAGCAGCTTAGGGGTGGCGCGCCGGGACTACTCCTACGAGCAGTACTTC | CASSLGVARRDYSYEQYF
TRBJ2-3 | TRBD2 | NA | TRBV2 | TGTGCCAGCGGACGGTTACAGGCCCCGGGAGGTACGCAGTATTTT | CASGRLQAPGGTQYF
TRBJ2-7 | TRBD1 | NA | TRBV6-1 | TGTGCCAGCGGGGGACAGGGTTTGAGCGAGCAGTACTTC | CASGGQGLSEQYF
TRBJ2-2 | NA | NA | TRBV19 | TGTGCCAGTAGTACCATCACCGGGGAGCTGTTTTTT | CASSTITGELFF
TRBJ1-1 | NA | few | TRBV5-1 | TGCGCCAGCAGCTCCTCGAGTGGGGGTTGGGACACTGAAGCTTTCTTT | CASSSSSGGWDTEAFF
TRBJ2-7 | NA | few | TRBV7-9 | TGTGCCAGCAGCCTTCTGGCCGGGAGCCACGGTGACGAGCAGTACTTC | CASSLLAGSHGDEQYF
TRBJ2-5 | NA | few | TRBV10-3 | TGTGCCATCGGAGACGAGACCCAGTACTTC | CAIGDETQYF
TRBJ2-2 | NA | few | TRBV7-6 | TGTGCCAGCAGCACCGGGTCCCCATCCTCCGGGGAGCTGTTTTTT | CASSTGSPSSGELFF
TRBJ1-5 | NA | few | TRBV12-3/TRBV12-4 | TGTGCCAGCAGTGGGACAACCAATAGCAATCAGCCCCAGCATTTT | CASSGTTNSNQPQHF
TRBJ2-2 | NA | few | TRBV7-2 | TGTGCCAGCAGCTTCGGGACTGTGAACACCGGGGAGCTGTTTTTT | CASSFGTVNTGELFF
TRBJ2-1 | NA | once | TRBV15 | TGTGCCACCAGCAGAGAGTCCCCGAGCTCCTACAATGAGCAGTTCTTC | CATSRESPSSYNEQFF
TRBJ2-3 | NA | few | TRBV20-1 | TGCAGTGCTAGAGCGATTGGCAGGGGGGAGGATACGCAGTATTTT | CSARAIGRGEDTQYF
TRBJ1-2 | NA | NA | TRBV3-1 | TGTGCCAGCAACGCGGGACGGAACTATGGCTACACCTTC | CASNAGRNYGYTF
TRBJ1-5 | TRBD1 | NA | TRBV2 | TGTGCCAGCAGTGGGGACAGGGGCCATCAGCCCCAGCATTTT | CASSGDRGHQPQHF
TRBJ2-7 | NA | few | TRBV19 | TGTGCCAGTAGTATCCTGGGATCGGGGTACTACGAGCAGTACTTC | CASSILGSGYYEQYF
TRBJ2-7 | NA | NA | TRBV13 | TGTGCCAGCAGCCACACCATGGAGAGAGCACAGGGAGCGGCCTACGAGCAGTACTTC | CASSHTMERAQGAAYEQYF
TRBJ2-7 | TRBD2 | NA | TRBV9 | TGTGCCAGCAGCATTAGCGGGTCGGCTCGCTACGAGCAGTACTTC | CASSISGSARYEQYF
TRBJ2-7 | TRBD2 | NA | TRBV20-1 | TGCAGTGCTAACCCTCTAGCGGGACGAACCTACGAGCAGTACTTC | CSANPLAGRTYEQYF
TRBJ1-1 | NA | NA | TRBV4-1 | TGCGCCAGCAGCCACGTCTCAGGGGTTACTGAAGCTTTCTTT | CASSHVSGVTEAFF
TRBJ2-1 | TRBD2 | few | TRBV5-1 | TGCGCCAGCGGTGCCGGGACTAGCGGTTACAATGAGCAGTTCTTC | CASGAGTSGYNEQFF
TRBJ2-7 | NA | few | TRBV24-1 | TGTGCCACCAGTGATTCCCGAAGCTACGAGCAGTACTTC | CATSDSRSYEQYF
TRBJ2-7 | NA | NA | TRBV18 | TGTGCCAGCTCACCCAGGTCTGTCCGGGACGAGCAGTACTTC | CASSPRSVRDEQYF
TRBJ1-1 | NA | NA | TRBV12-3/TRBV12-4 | TGTGCCAGCAGAGTGGGGTGGACTGAAGCTTTCTTT | CASRVGWTEAFF
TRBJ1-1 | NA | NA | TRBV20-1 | TGCAGTGCTAGACAGCTGAACACTGAAGCTTTCTTT | CSARQLNTEAFF
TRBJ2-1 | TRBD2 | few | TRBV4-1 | TGCGCCAGCAGCCAAGCGGAGAGCGGGACCCAGTTTTTTAGCTCCTACAATGAGCAGTTCTTC | CASSQAESGTQFFSSYNEQFF
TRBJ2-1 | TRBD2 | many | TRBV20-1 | TGCAGTGCTAGAGCCCCCTCGACTAGCGGGACCGAGGGCCTATACAATGAGCAGTTCTTC | CSARAPSTSGTEGLYNEQFF
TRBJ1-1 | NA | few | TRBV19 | TGTGCCAGTAGTATAGATTACAGCTTTAACACTGAAGCTTTCTTT | CASSIDYSFNTEAFF
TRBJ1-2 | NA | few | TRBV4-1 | TGCGCCAGCAGCCCCGTCGGGGCCGGGGGCTATGGCTACACCTTC | CASSPVGAGGYGYTF
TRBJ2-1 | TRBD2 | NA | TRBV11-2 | TGTGCCAGCAGCTCCCCTAGCGGGGGGGCCTTCATCAATGAGCAGTTCTTC | CASSSPSGGAFINEQFF
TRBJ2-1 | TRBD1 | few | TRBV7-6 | TGTGCCAGCAGCCCTTCGACAGGGGCCTACAATGAGCAGTTCTTC | CASSPSTGAYNEQFF
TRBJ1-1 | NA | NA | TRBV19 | TGTGCCAGTAGTATGACTCCCGGAGGGCACACTGAAGCTTTCTTT | CASSMTPGGHTEAFF
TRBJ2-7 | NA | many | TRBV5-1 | TGCGCCAGCAGCCCCCGACACGGATCCTACGAGCAGTACTTC | CASSPRHGSYEQYF
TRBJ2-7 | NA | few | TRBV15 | TGTGCCACCAGCACGACCTCGGGACATAGGGACTACGAGCAGTACTTC | CATSTTSGHRDYEQYF
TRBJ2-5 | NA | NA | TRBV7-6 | TGTGCCAGCAGCCTCCCCTCCGGGAATCAAGAGACCCAGTACTTC | CASSLPSGNQETQYF
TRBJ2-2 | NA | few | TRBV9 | TGTGCCAGCAGCGTAGAAGGGCAAAACACCGGGGAGCTGTTTTTT | CASSVEGQNTGELFF
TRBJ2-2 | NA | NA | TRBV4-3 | TGCGCCAGCAGCCAAGATCACGGGGCTCGGACCGGGGAGCTGTTTTTT | CASSQDHGARTGELFF
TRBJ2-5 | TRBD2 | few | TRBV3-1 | TGTGCCAGCAGCCGGGGAGCGGGAGTTCCAGAGACCCAGTACTTC | CASSRGAGVPETQYF
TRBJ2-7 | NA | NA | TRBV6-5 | TGTGCCAGCAGTTCGAGGGCAGGAACTAGCTACGAGCAGTACTTC | CASSSRAGTSYEQYF